These 20 T cell receptor beta chains came from one sample sequenced in a study of blood T cell repertoires in COVID-19. Generated by immunoSEQ multiplex PCR, the TCRdb table keeps only in-frame clones and is missing some. The sample contains over 55,000 clones, around 76% of which appear only once. Sequences were obtained from peripheral blood. These receptors were obtained from a woman aged 80 or over with acute or convalescent COVID-19.

V gene TRBV5-1 combines with J gene TRBJ1-4; a weak D match, TRBD1 (6 bases). The germline gives CDR1 SGHRS, CDR2 YFSETQ. Trimming cost V 4 bases and J 7 bases, with 17 bases left between them. The CDR3 is 15 residues long. The CDR3 DNA reads TGCGCCAGCAGCCCATGGGGGCGCCGGGGTGAAAAACTGTTTTTT. Translation: CASSPWGRRGEKLFF.

V usage is TRBV6-6 and J usage is TRBJ2-3, with 13 bases fitting TRBD2. V gave up 5 bases and J gave up 0 bases; unmatched junction bases: 11. This CDR3 has 19 amino acids. Germline CDR1 reads MNHNY; CDR2 reads SVGAGI (reference sequence). Written as DNA, the CDR3 is TGTGCCAGCAGTCTACCTAGGACTAGCGGGGGCCTAAGCACAGATACGCAGTATTTT. It translates to CASSLPRTSGGLSTDTQYF.

In its sample, this clone was seen a few times. The CDR3 region is CASSFSGTGTNYGYTF. Written as DNA, the CDR3 is TGTGCCAGCAGCTTCTCCGGGACAGGCACCAACTATGGCTACACCTTC. V gene TRBV7-2 combines with J gene TRBJ1-2; 8 nucleotides align to TRBD1. Germline CDR1 reads SGHTA; CDR2 reads FQGNSA. V shed 3 bases and J 2 bases; nucleotides not matched to a gene: 8. The CDR3 is 16 amino acids.

This sequence joins TRBV7-2 and TRBJ2-7, with D unclear. CDR1 and CDR2 (germline): SGHTA, FQGNSA. The CDR3 totals 15 residues. Trimming took off 0 bases at V and 7 bases at J, with 16 bases between the two ends. The CDR3 coding sequence is TGTGCCAGCAGCTTAGCGGCTTCTCCTCCCTCTGAGCAGTACTTC. Translation gives CASSLAASPPSEQYF.

The rearrangement joins TRBV24-1 to TRBJ2-1, with a possible D match to TRBD1 (5 bases). This CDR3 has 16 residues. V was cut by 2 bases and J by 8 bases, with 18 bases left in between. Germline CDR1 KGHDR, CDR2 SFDVKD. The CDR3 sequence is CATSDSPRMWGDEQFF. CDR3 DNA sequence: TGTGCCACCAGTGATTCCCCCCGGATGTGGGGCGATGAGCAGTTCTTC.

The chain recombines TRBV7-8 with TRBJ1-5; possible D gene TRBD1, 5 bases. The CDR3 covers 15 residues. Trimming took 1 base from V and 4 from J, leaving 11 bases between them. CDR1 is SGHVS, CDR2 FQNEAQ, per germline. The CDR3 nucleotides read TGTGCCAGCAGCTTAGAGGGGTCAGTTAATCAGCCCCAGCATTTT. Protein sequence: CASSLEGSVNQPQHF.

The chain recombines TRBV9 with TRBJ1-5, with D maybe TRBD1 (6 bases). The CDR3 totals 13 residues. Trimming took 3 bases from V and 4 from J, leaving 8 bases between them. The germline V gene encodes CDR1 SGDLS and CDR2 YYNGEE. Here the CDR3 DNA reads TGTGCCAGCAGCGCCGGGACAAATCAGCCCCAGCATTTT. Residues: CASSAGTNQPQHF.

V and J are TRBV7-8 and TRBJ1-2, with 8 bases that match TRBD1. V trimming: 0 bases; J trimming: 6 bases; junction bases outside the gene matches: 15. The CDR3 has 18 amino acids. Germline V CDR1 and CDR2: SGHVS, FQNEAQ. CDR3 protein: CASSLARTRRQGTDGYTF. In DNA, the CDR3 is TGTGCCAGCAGCTTAGCCCGAACACGGAGACAGGGGACGGATGGCTACACCTTC.

The rearrangement joins TRBV5-6 to TRBJ1-6; D not certain. Per germline, CDR1 SGHDT and CDR2 YYEEEE. The CDR3 has 14 residues. The V end lost 0 bases, the J end lost 7 bases, and 8 bases lay between the germline ends. Here the CDR3 DNA reads TGTGCCAGCAGCTTGGCGGGGAGAAATTCACCCCTCCACTTT. It specifies CASSLAGRNSPLHF.

This chain uses TRBV15 with TRBJ1-1; 9 nucleotides line up with TRBD1. V lost 3 bases and J lost 5; bases outside the gene matches: 10. This CDR3 has 16 residues. Germline values: CDR1 LNHNV, CDR2 YYDKDF (reference sequence). CDR3 residues: CATSRTPGQGGTEAFF. The DNA of the CDR3 is TGTGCCACCAGCAGGACGCCGGGACAGGGAGGGACTGAAGCTTTCTTT.

The chain joins TRBV12-3 or TRBV12-4 to TRBJ2-7; D may be TRBD1 (5 bases). CDR3 length: 12 residues. V shed 7 bases and J shed 2 bases, with 9 bases lying between them. CDR3 protein: CASKGQTYEQYF. CDR3 coding DNA: TGTGCCAGCAAAGGACAAACCTACGAGCAGTACTTC.

The CDR3 loop reads CASSSGNTEAFF. The CDR3 region has the DNA TGTGCCAGCAGCTCCGGGAACACTGAAGCTTTCTTT. This chain links TRBV11-2 with TRBJ1-1; D remains unclear. The CDR3 spans 12 residues. V gave up 4 bases and J gave up 1 base, with 4 bases separating them. Germline CDR1 SGHAT, CDR2 FQNNGV.

J is TRBJ2-7 and V is TRBV27, with 8 bases fitting TRBD1. Per the germline V gene, CDR1 is MNHEY and CDR2 is SMNVEV (reference sequence). This CDR3 is built from 13 residues. The J segment lost 5 bases and the V segment lost 3 bases, leaving 3 bases of the junction unmatched. The CDR3 loop reads CASSFDRGNEQYF. In DNA form, the CDR3 reads TGTGCCAGCAGTTTTGACAGGGGAAACGAGCAGTACTTC.

The chain links TRBV24-1 to TRBJ2-7; possible D gene TRBD1, 7 bases. The germline V and J ends were trimmed by 3 bases and 7 bases, with 15 bases remaining between them. The CDR3 is 14 amino acids. CDR1 is KGHDR, CDR2 SFDVKD, per germline. CDR3 residues: CATSDPAPGGEQYF. CDR3 DNA sequence: TGTGCCACCAGTGATCCCGCGCCAGGGGGGGAGCAGTACTTC.

The V call is TRBV12-5, the J call TRBJ1-1; 12 positions agree with TRBD1. Germline V gives CDR1 LGHNT, CDR2 FRNRAP. The CDR3 consists of 15 residues. V was pared by 2 bases and J by 10 bases, with 8 bases of the junction left unmatched. The CDR3 DNA sequence: TGTGCTAGTGGTTTGAAGCTCCGGGACAGGGGGCGAGCTTTCTTT. It translates to CASGLKLRDRGRAFF.

This chain links TRBV29-1 with TRBJ2-7; a possible D gene is TRBD1 (5 bases). Trimming pared 4 bases from V and 2 bases from J, leaving 9 bases between. Germline V lookup: CDR1 SQVTM, CDR2 ANQGSEA. This CDR3 is 12 amino acids long. The CDR3 here is CSVAAGTYEQYF. CDR3 nucleotides: TGCAGCGTTGCGGCAGGGACCTACGAGCAGTACTTC.

The CDR3 spells CASRLPSTDTQYF. As DNA, the CDR3 is TGCGCCAGCAGACTACCCAGCACAGATACGCAGTATTTT. The chain recombines TRBV5-1 with TRBJ2-3; no reliable D call. CDR1 SGHRS and CDR2 YFSETQ come from the germline V gene. Trimming took off 5 bases at V and 0 bases at J, with 7 bases between the two ends. There are 13 residues in the CDR3.

The chain uses TRBV5-8 and TRBJ2-3; 9 bases are shared with TRBD1. Germline V CDR1 and CDR2: SGHTS, YDEGEE. The CDR3 is 19 residues long. V trimming: 4 bases; J trimming: 0 bases; junction bases outside the gene matches: 15. DNA of the CDR3: TGTGCCAGCAGCCCACCAGGGGGACAGGGAGATTGGAGCACAGATACGCAGTATTTT. It yields the protein CASSPPGGQGDWSTDTQYF.

The CDR3 reads CASSGRGDSDEKLFF. The DNA for the CDR3 is TGTGCCAGCAGCGGTCGTGGGGACAGCGATGAAAAACTGTTTTTT. The chain couples TRBV9 to TRBJ1-4; 7 bases are a match to TRBD1. V lost 3 bases and J lost 6; bases outside the gene matches: 8. The CDR3 is made up of 15 amino acids. Germline V gene lookup returns CDR1 SGDLS and CDR2 YYNGEE.

This chain's CDR3 is CASSFRGGYQPQHF. CDR3 sequence (DNA): TGTGCCAGCAGTTTTAGGGGGGGTTATCAGCCCCAGCATTTT. The V gene is TRBV27, the J gene TRBJ1-5, with D perhaps TRBD1 (6 bases). Looked up from germline, CDR1 is MNHEY and CDR2 is SMNVEV (reference sequence). V shed 3 bases and J shed 5 bases, with 11 bases lying between them. The CDR3 has 14 residues.